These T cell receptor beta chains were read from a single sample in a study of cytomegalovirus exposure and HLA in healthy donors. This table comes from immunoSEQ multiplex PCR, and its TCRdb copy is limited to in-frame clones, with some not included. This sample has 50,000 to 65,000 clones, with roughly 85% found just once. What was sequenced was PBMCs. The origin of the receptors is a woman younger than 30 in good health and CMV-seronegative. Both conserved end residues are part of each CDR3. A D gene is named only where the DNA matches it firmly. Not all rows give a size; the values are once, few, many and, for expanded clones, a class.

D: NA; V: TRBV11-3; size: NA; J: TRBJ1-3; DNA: TGTGCCAGCAGCTTAGACCCGGGACTGAGCGACACCATATATTTT; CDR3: CASSLDPGLSDTIYF
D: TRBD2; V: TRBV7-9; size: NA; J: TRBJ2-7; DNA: TGTGCCAGCAGAGTAGCGGGAGGGCCGGAAGAGCAGTACTTC; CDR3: CASRVAGGPEEQYF
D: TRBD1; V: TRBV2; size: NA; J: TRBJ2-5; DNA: TGTGCCAGCATTAATGTTCGGACAGGACACCAAGAGACCCAGTACTTC; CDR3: CASINVRTGHQETQYF
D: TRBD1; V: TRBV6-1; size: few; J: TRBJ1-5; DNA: TGTGCCAGCAGTGAGCACGAACCGAGACAGGGGGCGAATCAGCCCCAGCATTTT; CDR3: CASSEHEPRQGANQPQHF
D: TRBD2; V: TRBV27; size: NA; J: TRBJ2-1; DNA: TGTGCCAGCAGGCGCGCGACTAGCGGGAGCTACAATGAGCAGTTCTTC; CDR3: CASRRATSGSYNEQFF
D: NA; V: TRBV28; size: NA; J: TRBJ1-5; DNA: TGTGCCAGCAGTCCGGGATTTAGACAGCCCCAGCATTTT; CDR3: CASSPGFRQPQHF
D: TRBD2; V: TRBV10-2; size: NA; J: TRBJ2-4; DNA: TGCGCCAGCAGGAAGGGACTACCAAACAGTCAGTACTTC; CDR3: CASRKGLPNSQYF
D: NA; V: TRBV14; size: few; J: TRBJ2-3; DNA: TGTGCCAGCAGCCAGGCCGGGACTCATACGCAGTATTTT; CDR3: CASSQAGTHTQYF
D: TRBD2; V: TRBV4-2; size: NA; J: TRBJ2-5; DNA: TGTGCCAGCAGCCAAGGGTCAAGTGGCGGGCGGGGGCAAGAGACCCAGTACTTC; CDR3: CASSQGSSGGRGQETQYF
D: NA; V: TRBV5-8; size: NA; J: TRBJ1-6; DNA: TGTGCCAGCAGCTTAAGACAGATTGATTCACCCCTCCACTTT; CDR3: CASSLRQIDSPLHF
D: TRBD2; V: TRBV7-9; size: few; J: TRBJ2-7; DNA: TGTGCCAGCAGCGCCAGACTAGCGGGGTCCGCCTACGAGCAGTACTTC; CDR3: CASSARLAGSAYEQYF
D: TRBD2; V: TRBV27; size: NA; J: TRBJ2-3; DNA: TGTGCCAGCAGTGACGCCGCTTCTAGCGGGAGCCCAGATACGCAGTATTTT; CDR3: CASSDAASSGSPDTQYF
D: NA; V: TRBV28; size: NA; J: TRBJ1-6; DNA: TGTGCCAGCAGTTCCCCAGTTCCACGGAGAGGGAGCTCCTATAATTCACCCCTCCACTTT; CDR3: CASSSPVPRRGSSYNSPLHF
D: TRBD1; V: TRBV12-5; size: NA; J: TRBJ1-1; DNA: TGTGCTAGTGGTTTGGGGACAGGCAACACTGAAGCTTTCTTT; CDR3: CASGLGTGNTEAFF
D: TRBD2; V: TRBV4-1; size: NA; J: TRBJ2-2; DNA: TGCGCCAGCAGCCAAGATTTGCTAGCGGGATACACCGGGGAGCTGTTTTTT; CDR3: CASSQDLLAGYTGELFF
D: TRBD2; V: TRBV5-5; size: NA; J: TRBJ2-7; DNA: TGTGCCAGCAGCTTGCCCTGGACTAGCGGGAGGCGGTACGAGCAGTACTTC; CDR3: CASSLPWTSGRRYEQYF
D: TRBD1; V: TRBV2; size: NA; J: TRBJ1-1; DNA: TGTGCCAGCAGGGGGACAGTGAACACTGAAGCTTTCTTT; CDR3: CASRGTVNTEAFF
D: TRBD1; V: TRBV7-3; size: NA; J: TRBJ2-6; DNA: TGTGCCAGCAGCTTAACGGGTGAGGGGGCCAACGGCCTGACTTTC; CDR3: CASSLTGEGANGLTF
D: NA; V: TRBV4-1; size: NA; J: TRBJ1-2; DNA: TGCGCCAGCAGCCGTACACCAGGGACAAACTATGGCTACACCTTC; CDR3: CASSRTPGTNYGYTF
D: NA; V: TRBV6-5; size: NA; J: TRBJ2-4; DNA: TGTGCCAGCAGACATACGGGAGCCAAAAACAGTCAGTACTTC; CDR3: CASRHTGAKNSQYF
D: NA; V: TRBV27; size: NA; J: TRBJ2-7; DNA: TGTGCCAGCAGAAGGGACATCTCGAGCTCCTACGAGCAGTACTTC; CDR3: CASRRDISSSYEQYF
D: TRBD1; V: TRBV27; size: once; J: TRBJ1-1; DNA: TGTGCCAGCAGTGATCGACAGGGAACGTTCGCCACTGAAGCTTTCTTT; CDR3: CASSDRQGTFATEAFF
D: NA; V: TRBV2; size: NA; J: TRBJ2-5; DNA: TGTGCCAGCAGGAAGGTGGACAGAGGGGAGACCCAGTACTTC; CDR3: CASRKVDRGETQYF
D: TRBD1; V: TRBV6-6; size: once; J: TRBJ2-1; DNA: TGTGCCAGCAGTTACAGGGGGCTCTCCTACAATGAGCAGTTCTTC; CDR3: CASSYRGLSYNEQFF
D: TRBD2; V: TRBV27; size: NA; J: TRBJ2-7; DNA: TGTGCCAGCAGTTTTTCCGGGACTAGCGGCTCCTACGAGCAGTACTTC; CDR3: CASSFSGTSGSYEQYF
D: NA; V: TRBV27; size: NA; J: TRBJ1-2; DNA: TGTGCCAGCAGTCCAGAAGGGGCTGGGGGCCTAGGCTATGGCTACACCTTC; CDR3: CASSPEGAGGLGYGYTF
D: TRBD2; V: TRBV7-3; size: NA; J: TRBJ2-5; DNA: TGTGCCAGCAGCCCCGGCGGCACTAGCGGTAGGGCCCAAGAGACCCAGTACTTC; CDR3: CASSPGGTSGRAQETQYF
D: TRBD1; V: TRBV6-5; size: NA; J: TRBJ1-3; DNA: TGTGCCAGCACCTTGAGAGGGGGCGATGGAAACACCATATATTTT; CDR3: CASTLRGGDGNTIYF
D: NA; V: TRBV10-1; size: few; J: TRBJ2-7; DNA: TGCGCCAGCAGTGAGTCGACTCAAGGTAGCGAGCAGTACTTC; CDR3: CASSESTQGSEQYF
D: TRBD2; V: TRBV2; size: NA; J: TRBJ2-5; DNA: TGTGCCAGCCTAGGCGGGGGACTAGCGCGACTAGAGACCCAGTACTTC; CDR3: CASLGGGLARLETQYF
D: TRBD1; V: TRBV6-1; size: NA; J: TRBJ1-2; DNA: TGTGCCAGCAGTGAAATAACAGGGGGCTTCTATGGCTACACCTTC; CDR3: CASSEITGGFYGYTF
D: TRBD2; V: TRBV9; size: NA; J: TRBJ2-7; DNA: TGTGCCAGCAGCAGGACTAGCGGGAGGGCCGCCCATGACGAGCAGTACTTC; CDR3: CASSRTSGRAAHDEQYF
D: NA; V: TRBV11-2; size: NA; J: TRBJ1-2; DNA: TGTGCCAGCAGCACAGCCGGGCCCTCGGGGTCTGGCTACACCTTC; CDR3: CASSTAGPSGSGYTF
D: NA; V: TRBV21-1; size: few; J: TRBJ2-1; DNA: TGTGCCAGCAGCAAAGGGACTACAGCTGAGCAGTTCTTC; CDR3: CASSKGTTAEQFF
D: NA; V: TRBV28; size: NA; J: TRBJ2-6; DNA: TGTGCCAGCCACTTTTCGGGGGAGGCCAACGTCCTGACTTTC; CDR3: CASHFSGEANVLTF
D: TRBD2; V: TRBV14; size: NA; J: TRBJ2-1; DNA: TGTGCCAGCAGCCAAGATATAGCGGGAAGGGGGATCCAGGGCTCCTACAATGAGCAGTTCTTC; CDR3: CASSQDIAGRGIQGSYNEQFF
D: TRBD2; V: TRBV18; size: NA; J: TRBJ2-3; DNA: TGTGCCAGCTCACCAGGTAGCGGGAGGTACACAGATACGCAGTATTTT; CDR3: CASSPGSGRYTDTQYF
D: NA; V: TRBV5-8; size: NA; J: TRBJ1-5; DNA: TGTGCCAGCAGCTTTGGGGCGGACAAACAGCCCCAGCATTTT; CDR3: CASSFGADKQPQHF
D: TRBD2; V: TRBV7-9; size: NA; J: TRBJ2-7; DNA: TGTGCCAGCAGCTCCTCAGGACTAGCGGGAGGAAGGTACGAGCAGTACTTC; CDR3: CASSSSGLAGGRYEQYF
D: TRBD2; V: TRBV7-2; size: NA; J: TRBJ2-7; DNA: TGTGCCAGCAGCTTAGCGGGGATACGGGAGGGCGGCTACGAGCAGTACTTC; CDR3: CASSLAGIREGGYEQYF
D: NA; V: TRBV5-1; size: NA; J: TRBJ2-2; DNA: TGCGCCAGCAGCGGGGCAGGGAACACCGGGGAGCTGTTTTTT; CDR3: CASSGAGNTGELFF
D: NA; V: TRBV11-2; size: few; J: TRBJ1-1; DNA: TGTGCCAGCAGCTCCCCCCGCGGCTGGACTGAAGCTTTCTTT; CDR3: CASSSPRGWTEAFF
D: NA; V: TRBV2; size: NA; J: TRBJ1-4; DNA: TGTGCCAGCAGAGGCCCTCGGGGTGAAAAACTGTTTTTT; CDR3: CASRGPRGEKLFF
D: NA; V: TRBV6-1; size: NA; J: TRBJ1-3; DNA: TGTGCCAGCAGTGAAGGTCGGGGGACTGGAAACACCATATATTTT; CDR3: CASSEGRGTGNTIYF
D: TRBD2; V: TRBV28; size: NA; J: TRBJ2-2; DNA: TGTGCCAGCAACCTCTCCCCTGGACTAGCGGGAGTAAAGACCGGGGAGCTGTTTTTT; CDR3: CASNLSPGLAGVKTGELFF
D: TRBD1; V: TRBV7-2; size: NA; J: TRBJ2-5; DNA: TGTGCCAGCAGCTTAGGAGGGACAGAAGTCCGGGAGACCCAGTACTTC; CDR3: CASSLGGTEVRETQYF